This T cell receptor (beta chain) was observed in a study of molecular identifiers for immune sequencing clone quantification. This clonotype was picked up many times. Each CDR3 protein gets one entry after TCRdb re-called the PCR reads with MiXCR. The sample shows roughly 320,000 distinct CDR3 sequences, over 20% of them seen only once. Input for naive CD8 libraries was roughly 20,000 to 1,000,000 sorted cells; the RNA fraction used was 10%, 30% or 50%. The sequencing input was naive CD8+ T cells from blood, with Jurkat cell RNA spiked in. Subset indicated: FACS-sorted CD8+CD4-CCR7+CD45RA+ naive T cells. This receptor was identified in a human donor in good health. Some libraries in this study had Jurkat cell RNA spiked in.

CDR3 residues: CASSQAGRGNTGELFF. As DNA, the CDR3 is TGCGCCAGCAGCCAAGCGGGCAGGGGGAACACCGGGGAGCTGTTTTTT. V is TRBV4-3 and J is TRBJ2-2; D perhaps matches TRBD1 (6 bases). The CDR3 extends over 16 amino acids. The V gene's germline CDR1 is LGHNA and CDR2 YSLEER. Trimming stripped 1 base from V and 1 base from J, with 10 bases between.